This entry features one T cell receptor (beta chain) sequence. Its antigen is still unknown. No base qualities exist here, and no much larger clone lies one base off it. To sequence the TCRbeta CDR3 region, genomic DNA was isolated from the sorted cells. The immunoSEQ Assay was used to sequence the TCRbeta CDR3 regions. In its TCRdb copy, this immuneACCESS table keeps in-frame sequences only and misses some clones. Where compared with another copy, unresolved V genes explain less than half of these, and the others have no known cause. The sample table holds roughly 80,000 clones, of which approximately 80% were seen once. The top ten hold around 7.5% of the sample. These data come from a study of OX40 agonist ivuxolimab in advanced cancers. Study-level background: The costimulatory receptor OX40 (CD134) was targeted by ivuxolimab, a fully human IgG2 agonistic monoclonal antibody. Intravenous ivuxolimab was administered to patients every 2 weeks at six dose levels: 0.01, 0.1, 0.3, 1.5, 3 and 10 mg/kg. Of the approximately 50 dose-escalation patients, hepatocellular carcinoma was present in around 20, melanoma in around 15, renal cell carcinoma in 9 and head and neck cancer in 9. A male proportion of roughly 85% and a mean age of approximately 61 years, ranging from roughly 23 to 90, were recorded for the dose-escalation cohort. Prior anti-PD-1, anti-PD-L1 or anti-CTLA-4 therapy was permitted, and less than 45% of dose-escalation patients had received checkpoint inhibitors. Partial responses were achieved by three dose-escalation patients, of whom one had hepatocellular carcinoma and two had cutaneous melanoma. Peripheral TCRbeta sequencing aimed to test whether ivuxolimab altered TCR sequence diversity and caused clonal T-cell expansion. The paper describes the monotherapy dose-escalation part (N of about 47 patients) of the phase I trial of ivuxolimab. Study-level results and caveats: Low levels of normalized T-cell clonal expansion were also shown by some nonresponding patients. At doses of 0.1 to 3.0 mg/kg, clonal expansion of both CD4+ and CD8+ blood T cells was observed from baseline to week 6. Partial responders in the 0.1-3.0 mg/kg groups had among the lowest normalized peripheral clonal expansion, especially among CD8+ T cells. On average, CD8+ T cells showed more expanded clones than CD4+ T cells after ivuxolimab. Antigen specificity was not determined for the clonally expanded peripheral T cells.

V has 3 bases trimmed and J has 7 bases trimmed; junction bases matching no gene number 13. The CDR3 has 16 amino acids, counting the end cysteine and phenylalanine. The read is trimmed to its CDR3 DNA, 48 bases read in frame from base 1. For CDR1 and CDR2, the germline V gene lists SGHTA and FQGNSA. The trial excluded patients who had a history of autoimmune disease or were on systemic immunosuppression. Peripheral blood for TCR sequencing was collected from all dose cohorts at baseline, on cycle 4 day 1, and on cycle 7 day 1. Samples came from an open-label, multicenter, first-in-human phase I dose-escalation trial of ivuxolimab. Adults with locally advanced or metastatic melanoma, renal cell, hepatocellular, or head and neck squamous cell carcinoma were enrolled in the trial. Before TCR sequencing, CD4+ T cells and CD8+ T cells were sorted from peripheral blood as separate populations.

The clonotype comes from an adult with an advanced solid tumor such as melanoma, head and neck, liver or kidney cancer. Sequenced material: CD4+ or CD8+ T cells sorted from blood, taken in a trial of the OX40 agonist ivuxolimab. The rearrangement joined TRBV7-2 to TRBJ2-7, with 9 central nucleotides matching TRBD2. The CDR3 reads CASSFPSGGRSKEQYF. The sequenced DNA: TGTGCCAGCAGCTTTCCGAGCGGGGGGAGATCGAAAGAGCAGTACTTC.